This TCR beta chain was identified in a study of OX40 agonist ivuxolimab in advanced cancers. Study-wide context: Patients undergoing dose escalation presented with hepatocellular carcinoma, melanoma, renal cell or head and neck cancer. 40% to 50% of patients had received prior checkpoint inhibitor therapy. The study reported partial responses in three patients: one hepatocellular carcinoma, two cutaneous melanoma. The study, taken as a whole, reports: CD8+ T cells showed, on average, more clonal expansion than CD4+ cells.

Method: immunoSEQ multiplex PCR; TCRdb's copy keeps in-frame clones and lacks some. The profile shows 14,000 to 15,000 clones, about 90% of them singletons. A note on this clone: Antigen specificity is unknown.

Germline lookup yields CDR1 LNHNV and CDR2 YYDKDF (reference sequence). The CDR3 loop spans 18 amino acids. Between the trimmed V and J ends, which lost 0 bases and 4 bases, there was a span of 21 bases. The V gene is TRBV15, the J gene TRBJ2-5; either TRBD1 or TRBD2 may fit D (5 bases each). Sample: CD4+ or CD8+ T cells sorted from blood, taken in a trial of the OX40 agonist ivuxolimab. The TCR sequence derives from an adult with an advanced solid tumor such as melanoma, head and neck, liver or kidney cancer. The CDR3 nucleotides are TGTGCCACCAGCAGAGAATTTGGGGGAGTCGCCAGTGTAGAGACCCAGTACTTC. Translating it yields CATSREFGGVASVETQYF.